The rows below give T cell receptor beta chains drawn from one sample of a study of blood T cell repertoires in COVID-19. TCRdb keeps only in-frame clones here, not all; method: immunoSEQ multiplex PCR. The repertoire holds about 120,000 clones, with approximately 90% as singletons. The sequenced material came from peripheral blood. The receptor set was obtained from a human donor with acute or convalescent COVID-19. The donor label of this sample is uncertain. Both conserved end residues are part of each CDR3. Each record gives: V gene, clone size, D gene, J gene, CDR3 protein, CDR3 DNA. The D gene is left open where the match is weak. The size field is filled for only some rows; it gives once, few, many or a size class.

V: TRBV19; size: .; D: .; J: TRBJ1-5; CDR3: CASSIEARPQPQHF; DNA: TGTGCCAGTAGTATTGAAGCGCGTCCTCAGCCCCAGCATTTT
V: TRBV14; size: .; D: .; J: TRBJ2-2; CDR3: CASSQSRWSTGELFF; DNA: TGTGCCAGCAGCCAGTCCCGGTGGAGCACCGGGGAGCTGTTTTTT
V: TRBV7-9; size: .; D: .; J: TRBJ1-1; CDR3: CASSAFKQGNTEAFF; DNA: TGTGCCAGCAGCGCATTTAAACAGGGGAACACTGAAGCTTTCTTT
V: TRBV3-1/TRBV3-2; size: once; D: .; J: TRBJ1-4; CDR3: CASSQGGLYEKLFF; DNA: TGTGCCAGCAGCCAAGGGGGGCTCTATGAAAAACTGTTTTTT
V: TRBV30; size: .; D: TRBD1; J: TRBJ2-5; CDR3: CAFGQGAQETQYF; DNA: TGTGCTTTCGGACAGGGAGCCCAAGAGACCCAGTACTTC
V: TRBV9; size: .; D: .; J: TRBJ1-1; CDR3: CASSVGRGNTEAFF; DNA: TGTGCCAGCAGCGTAGGAAGGGGGAACACTGAAGCTTTCTTT
V: TRBV28; size: .; D: .; J: TRBJ2-7; CDR3: CASSFYISGTLSYEQYF; DNA: TGTGCCAGCAGTTTTTACATATCAGGCACCCTCTCCTACGAGCAGTACTTC
V: TRBV11-3; size: .; D: TRBD2; J: TRBJ2-5; CDR3: CASSSGGGVETQYF; DNA: TGTGCCAGCAGCTCGGGAGGCGGGGTAGAGACCCAGTACTTC
V: TRBV5-4; size: once; D: TRBD1; J: TRBJ2-6; CDR3: CASSLDLTGGAGANVLTF; DNA: TGTGCCAGCAGCTTGGATTTGACAGGGGGTGCTGGGGCCAACGTCCTGACTTTC
V: TRBV6-5; size: .; D: .; J: TRBJ2-7; CDR3: CASSADYPLGRQYF; DNA: TGTGCCAGCAGCGCGGACTACCCTCTCGGTCGGCAGTACTTC
V: TRBV2; size: .; D: .; J: TRBJ1-1; CDR3: CASRDFGSFTEAFF; DNA: TGTGCCAGCAGGGACTTCGGCTCTTTCACTGAAGCTTTCTTT
V: TRBV24-1; size: .; D: .; J: TRBJ2-5; CDR3: CATSDPNQETQYF; DNA: TGTGCCACCAGTGATCCCAACCAAGAGACCCAGTACTTC
V: TRBV27; size: .; D: TRBD2; J: TRBJ2-2; CDR3: CASSLWASGRTGELFF; DNA: TGTGCCAGCAGTTTATGGGCTAGCGGGAGAACCGGGGAGCTGTTTTTT
V: TRBV6-2/TRBV6-3; size: .; D: TRBD2; J: TRBJ2-2; CDR3: CASSYAASGRAGELFF; DNA: TGTGCCAGCAGTTACGCCGCTAGCGGGAGGGCCGGGGAGCTGTTTTTT
V: TRBV6-5; size: .; D: .; J: TRBJ1-1; CDR3: CASSLLGQMNTEAFF; DNA: TGTGCCAGCAGCCTCTTAGGACAGATGAACACTGAAGCTTTCTTT
V: TRBV28; size: .; D: .; J: TRBJ2-1; CDR3: CASSLEAYSYNEQFF; DNA: TGTGCCAGCAGTTTGGAAGCGTACTCCTACAATGAGCAGTTCTTC
V: TRBV19; size: few; D: .; J: TRBJ1-2; CDR3: CASSIRARYGYTF; DNA: TGTGCCAGTAGTATAAGAGCCCGATATGGCTACACCTTC
V: TRBV2; size: .; D: TRBD1; J: TRBJ2-3; CDR3: CASSVEQGLNTQYF; DNA: TGTGCCAGCAGTGTGGAACAGGGGCTAAATACGCAGTATTTT
V: TRBV10-3; size: .; D: TRBD2; J: TRBJ2-3; CDR3: CAISLGSGGAMGDTQYF; DNA: TGTGCCATCAGCCTAGGTAGCGGGGGGGCCATGGGGGATACGCAGTATTTT
V: TRBV3-1/TRBV3-2; size: once; D: .; J: TRBJ1-3; CDR3: CASSQKGLTTPNF; DNA: TGTGCCAGCAGCCAGAAGGGGTTGACCACCCCTAATTTT
V: TRBV6-1; size: .; D: TRBD1; J: TRBJ1-1; CDR3: CASSEHGQGNAEAFF; DNA: TGTGCCAGCAGTGAACACGGACAGGGGAATGCTGAAGCTTTCTTT
V: TRBV5-4; size: .; D: TRBD1; J: TRBJ2-7; CDR3: CASSFLSGTGLPYEQYF; DNA: TGTGCCAGCAGCTTTCTTTCCGGGACAGGCTTACCTTACGAGCAGTACTTC